This T cell receptor beta chain was sequenced in a study of tumor-infiltrating lymphocytes in primary liver carcinoma. As concerns this clonotype: One base away lies a much larger clone, so this may be a sequencing read error.

From germline, CDR1 is SGHNT and CDR2 YENEEA. The CDR3 is 15 amino acids. The ends were cut back, 0 bases at V and 2 bases at J, with 11 bases in the middle. Unsorted whole blood supplied the RNA, and germline DNA was extracted too. Using a constant-region primer together with ProtoScript II reverse transcriptase, TCR beta cDNA was made from roughly 540 ng of total RNA. Modified slightly, ARM-PCR produced TCR beta libraries over three nested multiplex PCR rounds. It was with TRBV1-TRBV30 forward primers and a C-beta reverse primer that the first two PCR rounds were run, at 10 cycles each. MiXCR, applied by TCRdb to the multiplex PCR reads, yields one record per CDR3 protein. The sample contains fewer than 400,000 distinct CDR3 sequences, 50% to 75% of which appear only once.

V and J are TRBV11-3 and TRBJ2-7; D is undetermined. The receptor was derived from a woman aged 25 to 39 with primary liver carcinoma and hepatitis B virus infection. What was sequenced was peripheral blood. The chain's CDR3 is CASSLESRPTYEQYF. The CDR3 DNA is TGTGCCAGCAGCTTAGAGTCCAGACCCACCTACGAGCAGTACTTC.